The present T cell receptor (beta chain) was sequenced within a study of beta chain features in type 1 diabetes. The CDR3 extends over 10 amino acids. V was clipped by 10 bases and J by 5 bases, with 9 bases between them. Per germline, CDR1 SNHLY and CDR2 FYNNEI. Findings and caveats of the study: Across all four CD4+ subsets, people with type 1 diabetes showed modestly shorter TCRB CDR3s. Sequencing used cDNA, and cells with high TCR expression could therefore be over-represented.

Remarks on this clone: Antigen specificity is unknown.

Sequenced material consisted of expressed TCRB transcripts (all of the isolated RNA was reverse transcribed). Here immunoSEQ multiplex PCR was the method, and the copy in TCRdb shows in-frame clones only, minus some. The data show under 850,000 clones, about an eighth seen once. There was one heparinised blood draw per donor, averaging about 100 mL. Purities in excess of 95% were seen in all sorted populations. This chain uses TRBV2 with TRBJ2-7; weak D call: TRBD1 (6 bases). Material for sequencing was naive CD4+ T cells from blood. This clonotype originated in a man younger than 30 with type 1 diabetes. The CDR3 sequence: CATKGDEQYF. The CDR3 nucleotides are TGTGCCACCAAGGGGGACGAGCAGTACTTC.